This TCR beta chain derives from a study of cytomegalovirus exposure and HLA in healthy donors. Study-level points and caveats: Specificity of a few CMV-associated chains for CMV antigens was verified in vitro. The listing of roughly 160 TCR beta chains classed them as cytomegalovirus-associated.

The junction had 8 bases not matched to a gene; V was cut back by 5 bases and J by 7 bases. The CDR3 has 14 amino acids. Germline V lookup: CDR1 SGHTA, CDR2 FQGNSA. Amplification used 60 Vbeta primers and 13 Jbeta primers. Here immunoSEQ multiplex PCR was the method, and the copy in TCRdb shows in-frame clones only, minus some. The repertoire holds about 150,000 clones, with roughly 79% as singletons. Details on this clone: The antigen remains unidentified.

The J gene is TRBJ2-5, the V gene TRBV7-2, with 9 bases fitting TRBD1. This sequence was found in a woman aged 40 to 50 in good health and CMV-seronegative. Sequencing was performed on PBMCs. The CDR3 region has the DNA TGTGCCAGCAGCCACAGGGACAGGGACGGGACCCAGTACTTC. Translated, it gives CASSHRDRDGTQYF. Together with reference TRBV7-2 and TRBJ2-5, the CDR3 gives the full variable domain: GAGVSQSPSNKVTEKGKDVELRCDPISGHTALYWYRQSLGQGLEFLIYFQGNSAPDKSGLPSDRFSAERTGGSVSTLTIQRTQQEDSAVYLCASSHRDRDGTQYFGPGTRLLVL.